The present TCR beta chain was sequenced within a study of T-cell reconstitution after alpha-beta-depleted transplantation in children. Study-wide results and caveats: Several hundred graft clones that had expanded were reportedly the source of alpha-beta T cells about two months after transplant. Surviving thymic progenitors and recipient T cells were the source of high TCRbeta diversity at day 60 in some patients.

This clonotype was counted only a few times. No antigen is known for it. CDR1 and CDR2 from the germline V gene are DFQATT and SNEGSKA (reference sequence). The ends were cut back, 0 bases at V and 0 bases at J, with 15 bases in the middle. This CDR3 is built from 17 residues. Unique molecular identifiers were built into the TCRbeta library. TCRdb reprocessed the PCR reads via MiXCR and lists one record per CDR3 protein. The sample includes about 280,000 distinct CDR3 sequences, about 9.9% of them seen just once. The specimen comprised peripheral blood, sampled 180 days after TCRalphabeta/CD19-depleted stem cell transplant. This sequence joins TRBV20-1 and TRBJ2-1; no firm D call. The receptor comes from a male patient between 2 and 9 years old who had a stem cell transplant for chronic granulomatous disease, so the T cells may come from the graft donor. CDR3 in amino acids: CSARDHLERYSYNEQFF. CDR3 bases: TGCAGTGCTAGAGATCACCTGGAAAGATACTCCTACAATGAGCAGTTCTTC.